This entry describes one T cell receptor (beta chain). The antigen remains undetermined. The ends lost 0 bases at V and 7 bases at J; junction bases unmatched: 7. This CDR3 contains 15 residues. Germline loops: CDR1 SGHTA, CDR2 FQGNSA. Through a sample-barcoded 5' primer and a J-beta primer mix, a second PCR was run for about 7 to 12 cycles. A single record per CDR3 protein comes from TCRdb applying MiXCR to the 5' RACE reads. Of about a million distinct CDR3 sequences listed, approximately 38% are singletons. The sample is drawn from a study of blood T cells in healthy people across ages. Study conclusions and caveats: Aged donors had fewer naive CD4+ cells and lower diversity than long-lived donors. There was no known CMV status for donors, so expanded clonotype changes were possibly confounded.

Donor samples were obtained from healthy Caucasian individuals from Russia, aged about 6 to 100. Input material: blood. The V gene is TRBV7-2, the J gene TRBJ1-2; 8 positions agree with TRBD1. This receptor was obtained from a man younger than 35 in good health. The CDR3 here is CASSLAKPGGSGYTF. CDR3 nucleotide sequence: TGTGCCAGCAGCTTAGCGAAGCCAGGGGGCAGTGGCTACACCTTC.